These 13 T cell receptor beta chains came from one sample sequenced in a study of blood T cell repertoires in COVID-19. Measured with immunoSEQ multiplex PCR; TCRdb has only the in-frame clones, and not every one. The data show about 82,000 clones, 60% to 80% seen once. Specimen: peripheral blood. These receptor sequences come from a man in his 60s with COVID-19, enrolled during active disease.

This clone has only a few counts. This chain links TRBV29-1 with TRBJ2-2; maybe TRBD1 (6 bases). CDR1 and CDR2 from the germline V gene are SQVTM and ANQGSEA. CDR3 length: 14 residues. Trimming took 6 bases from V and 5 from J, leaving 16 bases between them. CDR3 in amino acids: CSVAQDRVTGELFF. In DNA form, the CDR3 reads TGCAGCGTGGCCCAGGACAGAGTTACCGGGGAGCTGTTTTTT.

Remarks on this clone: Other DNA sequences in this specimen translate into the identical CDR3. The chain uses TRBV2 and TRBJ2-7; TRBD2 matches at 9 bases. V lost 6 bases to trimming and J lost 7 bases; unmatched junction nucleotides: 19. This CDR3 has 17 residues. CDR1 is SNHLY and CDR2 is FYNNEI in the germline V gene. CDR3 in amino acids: CASSRLLAGGPGGEQYF. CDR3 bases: TGTGCCAGCAGCCGCCTACTAGCGGGTGGACCTGGTGGGGAGCAGTACTTC.

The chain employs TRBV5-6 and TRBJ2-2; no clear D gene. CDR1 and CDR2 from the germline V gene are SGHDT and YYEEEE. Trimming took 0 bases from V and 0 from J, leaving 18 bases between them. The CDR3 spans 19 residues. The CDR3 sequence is CASSLGVTLPNPNTGELFF. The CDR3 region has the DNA TGTGCCAGCAGCTTGGGAGTCACTTTACCAAACCCGAACACCGGGGAGCTGTTTTTT.

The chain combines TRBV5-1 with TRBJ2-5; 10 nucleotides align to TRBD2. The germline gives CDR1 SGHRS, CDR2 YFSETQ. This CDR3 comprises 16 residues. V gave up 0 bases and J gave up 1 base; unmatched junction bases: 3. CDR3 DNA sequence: TGCGCCAGCAGCTTGGAACTAGCGGGGACCCAAGAGACCCAGTACTTC. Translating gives CASSLELAGTQETQYF. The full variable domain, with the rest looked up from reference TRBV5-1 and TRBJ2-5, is KAGVTQTPRYLIKTRGQQVTLSCSPISGHRSVSWYQQTPGQGLQFLFEYFSETQRNKGNFPGRFSGRQFSNSRSEMNVSTLELGDSALYLCASSLELAGTQETQYFGPGTRLLVL.

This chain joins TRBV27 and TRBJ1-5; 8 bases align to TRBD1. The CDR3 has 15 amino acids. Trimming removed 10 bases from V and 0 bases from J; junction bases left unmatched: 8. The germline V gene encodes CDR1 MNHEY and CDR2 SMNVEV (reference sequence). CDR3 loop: CATSLRGLSNQPQHF. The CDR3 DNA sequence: TGTGCCACCAGCCTCAGGGGGCTTAGCAATCAGCCCCAGCATTTT.

The chain's CDR3 is CASSQDRVGEAFF. CDR3 sequence (DNA): TGTGCCAGCAGCCAAGACAGGGTTGGCGAAGCTTTCTTT. The gene calls are TRBV5-6 and TRBJ1-1; 7 bases line up with TRBD1. This CDR3 region has 13 residues. V lost 4 bases, J lost 8 bases, and 8 bases stayed unmatched. Germline assignment: CDR1 SGHDT and CDR2 YYEEEE.

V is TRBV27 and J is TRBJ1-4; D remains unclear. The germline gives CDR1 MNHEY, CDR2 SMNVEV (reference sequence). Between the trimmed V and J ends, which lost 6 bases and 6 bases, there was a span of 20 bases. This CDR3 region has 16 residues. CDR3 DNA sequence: TGTGCCAGCAGCCGATACCCCGACGGGTGGGATGAAAAACTGTTTTTT. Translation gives CASSRYPDGWDEKLFF. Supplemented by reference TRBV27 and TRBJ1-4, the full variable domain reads EAQVTQNPRYLITVTGKKLTVTCSQNMNHEYMSWYRQDPGLGLRQIYYSMNVEVTDKGDVPEGYKVSRKEKRNFPLILESPSPNQTSLYFCASSRYPDGWDEKLFFGSGTQLSVL.

CDR3 sequence (DNA): TGCAGCGTTGCGTTGGGACAGGGGTTTAATCAGCCCCAGCATTTT. It yields the protein CSVALGQGFNQPQHF. This rearrangement joins TRBV29-1 to TRBJ1-5, with TRBD1 identical over 10 bases. The CDR3 is 15 residues long. J was trimmed by 4 bases and V by 4 bases; bases with no gene match: 7. Per the germline V gene, CDR1 is SQVTM and CDR2 is ANQGSEA.

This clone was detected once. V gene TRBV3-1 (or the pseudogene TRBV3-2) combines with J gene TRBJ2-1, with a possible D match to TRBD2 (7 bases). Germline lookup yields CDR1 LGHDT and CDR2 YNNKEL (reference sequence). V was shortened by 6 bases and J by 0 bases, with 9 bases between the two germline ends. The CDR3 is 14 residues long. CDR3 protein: CASRGGASYNEQFF. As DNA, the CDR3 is TGTGCCAGCAGAGGGGGGGCCTCCTACAATGAGCAGTTCTTC.

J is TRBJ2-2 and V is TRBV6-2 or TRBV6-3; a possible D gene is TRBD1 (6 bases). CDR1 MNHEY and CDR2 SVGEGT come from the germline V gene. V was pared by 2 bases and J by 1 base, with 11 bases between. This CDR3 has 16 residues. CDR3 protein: CASSYPDRLNTGELFF. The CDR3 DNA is TGTGCCAGCAGTTACCCGGACAGACTGAACACCGGGGAGCTGTTTTTT.

The chain's CDR3 is CASSPGLAVDTQYF. CDR3 DNA sequence: TGTGCCAGCTCACCAGGGCTAGCGGTGGATACGCAGTATTTT. This chain connects TRBV18 to TRBJ2-3; 7 bases line up with TRBD2. Germline trimming cut 2 bases from V and 6 bases from J; bases unmatched to any gene: 5. The CDR3 totals 14 residues. Germline V CDR1 and CDR2: KGHSH, LQKENI.

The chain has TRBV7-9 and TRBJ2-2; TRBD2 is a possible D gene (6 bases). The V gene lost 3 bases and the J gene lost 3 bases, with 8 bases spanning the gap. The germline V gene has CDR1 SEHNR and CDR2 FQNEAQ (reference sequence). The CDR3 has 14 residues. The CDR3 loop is CASSFGGYTGELFF. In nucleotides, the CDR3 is TGTGCCAGCAGCTTTGGGGGGTACACCGGGGAGCTGTTTTTT.

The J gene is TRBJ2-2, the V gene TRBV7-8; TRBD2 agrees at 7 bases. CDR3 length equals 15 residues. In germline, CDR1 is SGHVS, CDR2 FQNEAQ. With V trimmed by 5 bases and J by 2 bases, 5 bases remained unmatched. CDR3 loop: CASSPPGGNTGELFF. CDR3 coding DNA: TGTGCCAGCAGCCCCCCGGGGGGAAACACCGGGGAGCTGTTTTTT. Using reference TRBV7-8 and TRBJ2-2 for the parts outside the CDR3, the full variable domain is GAGVSQSPRYKVAKRGQDVALRCDPISGHVSLFWYQQALGQGPEFLTYFQNEAQLDKSGLPSDRFFAERPEGSVSTLKIQRTQQEDSAVYLCASSPPGGNTGELFFGEGSRLTVL.